These 26 T cell receptor beta chains were sequenced from one sample in a study of cytomegalovirus exposure and HLA in healthy donors. PCR amplification relied on 60 Vbeta primers (plus 13 Jbeta primers). Libraries were prepared by immunoSEQ multiplex PCR; TCRdb keeps only in-frame clonotypes and omits some of them. The data contain about 190,000 clones, around four fifths of them singletons. Sequencing input: PBMCs. The receptors here all came from a man aged 40-50 years in good health and CMV-seropositive.

The chain is built from TRBV9 and TRBJ1-2; 9 bases agree with TRBD1. Germline values: CDR1 SGDLS, CDR2 YYNGEE. V lost 3 bases and J lost 13; bases outside the gene matches: 13. This CDR3 is 14 amino acids long. CDR3 region: CASSEPRDRAPPTF. CDR3 DNA: TGTGCCAGCAGCGAGCCCCGGGACAGGGCTCCACCCACCTTC.

A single count supports this clone. As DNA, the CDR3 is TGCGCCAGCAGCTTGGCCCCGACAGGGGCCGGGGAGCTGTTTTTT. Translated: CASSLAPTGAGELFF. The chain combines TRBV5-1 with TRBJ2-2; 8 bases map to TRBD1. V was clipped by 0 bases and J by 6 bases; unmatched bases: 4. Germline lookup yields CDR1 SGHRS and CDR2 YFSETQ. CDR3 length: 15 amino acids.

The rearrangement joins TRBV7-2 to TRBJ2-3, with D unresolved. V was cut by 1 base and J by 1 base, with 6 bases left in between. The V gene's germline CDR1 is SGHTA and CDR2 FQGNSA. This CDR3 comprises 14 residues. The CDR3 protein is CASSLGYRTDTQYF. CDR3 DNA sequence: TGTGCCAGCAGCTTAGGCTACCGCACAGATACGCAGTATTTT.

V is TRBV9 and J is TRBJ2-7, with D perhaps TRBD2 (5 bases). V lost 0 bases and J lost 1, with 8 bases in between. This CDR3 spans 14 amino acids. Germline CDR1 is SGDLS and CDR2 is YYNGEE. The CDR3 DNA follows: TGTGCCAGCAGCGTAGGCCCGGGATCCTACGAGCAGTACTTC. Encoded protein: CASSVGPGSYEQYF.

The count of this clone is one. The junction departs from germline at one end; a sequencing error may be responsible. The rearrangement links TRBV7-9 to TRBJ2-7; D may be TRBD1 (5 bases). The CDR3 totals 13 residues. Per germline, CDR1 SEHNR and CDR2 FQNEAQ (reference sequence). The CDR3 DNA reads as TGTTCCAGCAGTTCAGGGCAAGGGTACGAGCAGTACTTC. Amino acids: CSSSSGQGYEQYF.

The sample holds one count of this clone. The rearrangement links TRBV7-2 to TRBJ2-1; D perhaps matches TRBD1 (6 bases). Germline CDR1 and CDR2: SGHTA and FQGNSA. The CDR3 sequence is 15 residues long. Trimming took off 6 bases at V and 4 bases at J, with 16 bases between the two ends. CDR3 nucleotide sequence: TGTGCCAGCAGGGCAATCGGACAGCGGTACAATGAGCAGTTCTTC. As protein: CASRAIGQRYNEQFF.

The chain links TRBV9 to TRBJ2-1; weak D call: TRBD1 (5 bases). V was cut by 0 bases and J by 5 bases, with 21 bases left in between. The CDR3 extends over 18 amino acids. Germline CDR1 and CDR2: SGDLS and YYNGEE. The CDR3 reads CASSVVGLVDTKDNEQFF. The CDR3 coding sequence is TGTGCCAGCAGCGTAGTGGGGCTAGTTGATACCAAGGACAATGAGCAGTTCTTC.

The chain links TRBV5-1 to TRBJ2-5, with 9 bases lining up with TRBD2. The CDR3 runs 17 residues. The germline V gene has CDR1 SGHRS and CDR2 YFSETQ. The J segment lost 1 base and the V segment lost 3 bases, leaving 10 bases of the junction unmatched. This CDR3 is CASSWGVTSGVQETQYF. CDR3 DNA: TGCGCCAGCAGCTGGGGGGTGACTAGCGGAGTCCAAGAGACCCAGTACTTC.

The CDR3 region has the DNA TGCGCCAGCAGACCTCATACAGGGGAGGAGAGTTCACCCCTCCACTTT. Translated, it gives CASRPHTGEESSPLHF. V and J are TRBV5-1 and TRBJ1-6; 7 bases fit TRBD1. CDR1 SGHRS and CDR2 YFSETQ come from the germline V gene. V gave up 5 bases and J gave up 9 bases; unmatched junction bases: 14. The CDR3 loop spans 16 amino acids.

The chain uses TRBV5-6 and TRBJ1-1; 9 positions match TRBD1. Germline CDR1 SGHDT, CDR2 YYEEEE. This CDR3 has 12 residues. J lost 11 bases, V lost 4 bases, and 6 bases had no gene match. The CDR3 sequence is CASSLGTGSAFF. The DNA of the CDR3 is TGTGCCAGCAGCCTTGGGACAGGGAGTGCTTTCTTT.

The V gene is TRBV7-9, the J gene TRBJ1-2; D call uncertain. CDR1 is SEHNR and CDR2 is FQNEAQ in the germline V gene (reference sequence). There are 13 residues in the CDR3. Between the trimmed V and J ends, which lost 5 bases and 4 bases, there was a span of 11 bases. The CDR3: CASSHTATYGYTF. CDR3 nucleotides: TGTGCCAGCAGCCACACAGCCACCTATGGCTACACCTTC.

The chain carries TRBV15 and TRBJ2-5, with D tentatively TRBD1 (6 bases). Germline V gene sequence: CDR1 LNHNV, CDR2 YYDKDF (reference sequence). This CDR3 spans 14 amino acids. V dropped 5 bases and J dropped 4 bases, with 14 bases sitting between them. The CDR3 loop reads CATSGRQVGETQYF. As DNA, the CDR3 is TGTGCCACCAGCGGCAGACAGGTCGGAGAGACCCAGTACTTC. Drawing the rest from reference TRBV15 and TRBJ2-5, the complete variable domain is DAMVIQNPRYQVTQFGKPVTLSCSQTLNHNVMYWYQQKSSQAPKLLFHYYDKDFNNEADTPDNFQSRRPNTSFCFLDIRSPGLGDTAMYLCATSGRQVGETQYFGPGTRLLVL.

In regard to this clone: The junction differs from germline at one of its ends, possibly a read error. The chain uses TRBV30 and TRBJ1-1; a possible D gene is TRBD1 (5 bases). Germline CDR1 reads GTSNPN; CDR2 reads SVGIG (reference sequence). The CDR3 length is 12 residues. CDR3 nucleotide sequence: TGTGCCTGGAGTGTAGGGGTAGGGAGGGCGGCTTTT. Protein sequence: CAWSVGVGRAAF.

The rearrangement joins TRBV11-3 to TRBJ2-3; TRBD2 matches at 7 bases. Losses at the gene ends were 3 bases for V and 5 bases for J; bases not matched to a gene: 8. The CDR3 length is 15 residues. CDR1 SGHNT and CDR2 YENEEA come from the germline V gene. CDR3 region: CASSFAGVTGDTQYF. In DNA form, the CDR3 reads TGTGCCAGCAGCTTTGCGGGGGTAACGGGAGATACGCAGTATTTT.

This rearrangement joins TRBV2 to TRBJ1-3, with D perhaps matching TRBD1 (6 bases). Per the germline V gene, CDR1 is SNHLY and CDR2 is FYNNEI. Trimming took off 4 bases at V and 2 bases at J, with 12 bases between the two ends. This CDR3 has 15 amino acids. The CDR3 spells CASSAAGAPGNTIYF. For the CDR3, the DNA is TGTGCCAGCAGTGCGGCGGGGGCCCCTGGAAACACCATATATTTT.

The chain uses TRBV29-1 and TRBJ2-3, with 14 bases lining up with TRBD2. Germline V gives CDR1 SQVTM, CDR2 ANQGSEA. Germline trimming cut 6 bases from V and 15 bases from J; bases unmatched to any gene: 8. The CDR3 extends over 12 amino acids. The CDR3: CSVHTGLAGVYF. In nucleotides, the CDR3 is TGCAGCGTCCACACGGGACTAGCGGGAGTATATTTT.

This rearrangement joins TRBV9 to TRBJ1-2, with 7 bases that match TRBD1. Losses at the gene ends were 4 bases for V and 5 bases for J; bases not matched to a gene: 11. The CDR3 consists of 15 residues. In germline, CDR1 is SGDLS, CDR2 YYNGEE. The DNA for the CDR3 is TGTGCCAGCAGCTTCCAGGGGGGCGCTGAATATGGCTACACCTTC. Translated: CASSFQGGAEYGYTF.

On this clone: An end of the junction differs from the germline gene, which may be a read error. This rearrangement joins TRBV6-1 to TRBJ2-4; possibly TRBD2 for D (7 bases). This CDR3 spans 15 amino acids. From germline, CDR1 is MNHNS and CDR2 SASEGT. The CDR3 sequence: CASSEWGGSGNSQYF. Here the CDR3 DNA reads TGTGCCAGCAGCGAATGGGGGGGCAGTGGGAACAGTCAGTACTTC.

This sequence joins TRBV28 and TRBJ1-2, with 9 bases lining up with TRBD1. CDR1 and CDR2 from the germline V gene are MDHEN and SYDVKM. The CDR3 sequence is 13 residues long. V lost 6 bases to trimming and J lost 8 bases; unmatched junction nucleotides: 7. The CDR3 spells CASRLRDRVGYTF. In DNA, the CDR3 is TGTGCCAGCAGACTCCGGGACAGGGTAGGCTACACCTTC.

The genes are TRBV19 and TRBJ2-5; D may be TRBD2 (6 bases). Germline V gene lookup returns CDR1 LNHDA and CDR2 SQIVND (reference sequence). The CDR3 has 15 amino acids. V was cut by 7 bases and J by 1 base, with 16 bases left in between. For the CDR3, the DNA is TGTGCCAGTATGGAGGGAGCCCTTGGCCAAGAGACCCAGTACTTC. The encoded protein is CASMEGALGQETQYF.

The chain employs TRBV11-2 and TRBJ1-4; 12 positions agree with TRBD1. The V gene end was trimmed by 0 bases and the J gene end by 4 bases; junction bases not matched to a gene: 9. The CDR3 runs to 19 residues. Germline V gene sequence: CDR1 SGHAT, CDR2 FQNNGV. The CDR3 region is CASSLDWGQGALGNEKLFF. For the CDR3, the DNA is TGTGCCAGCAGCTTAGATTGGGGACAGGGGGCTCTTGGTAATGAAAAACTGTTTTTT.

This clone was found once. This chain joins TRBV5-4 and TRBJ2-3; D is possibly TRBD1 (6 bases). The CDR3 is 14 amino acids. V was shortened by 2 bases and J by 2 bases, with 9 bases between the two germline ends. Germline V gene data show CDR1 as SGHNT and CDR2 as YYREEE (reference sequence). The DNA for the CDR3 is TGTGCCAGCAGCTTTGGACAGAACACAGATACGCAGTATTTT. This sequence encodes CASSFGQNTDTQYF.

CDR3 loop: CASSLKAGPPHEQYF. The CDR3, as DNA: TGTGCCAGCAGTCTTAAAGCGGGACCCCCCCACGAGCAGTACTTC. This rearrangement joins TRBV6-4 to TRBJ2-7; 7 bases fit TRBD2. Unmatched junction bases numbered 12, after V lost 5 bases and J lost 5 bases. The CDR3 covers 15 residues. CDR1 is MRHNA, CDR2 SNTAGT, per germline.

This sequence joins TRBV7-2 and TRBJ2-7; 10 bases are a match to TRBD2. This CDR3 spans 18 amino acids. Germline V CDR1 and CDR2: SGHTA, FQGNSA. The V gene end was trimmed by 5 bases and the J gene end by 4 bases; junction bases not matched to a gene: 17. The CDR3 coding sequence is TGTGCCAGCAGCCCCAGGACTAGCGGCTACCCGATGCGTTACGAGCAGTACTTC. Its translation: CASSPRTSGYPMRYEQYF.

The V and J genes are TRBV27 and TRBJ2-7, with D possibly matching TRBD2 (6 bases). Germline CDR1 reads MNHEY; CDR2 reads SMNVEV (reference sequence). CDR3 length equals 15 residues. Trimming pared 5 bases from V and 3 bases from J, leaving 17 bases between. The CDR3 nucleotides read TGTGCCAGCAGTCCCTCTGGGGCTAGCGTCTACGAGCAGTACTTC. Translation gives CASSPSGASVYEQYF.

The V gene is TRBV5-6, the J gene TRBJ2-3; possibly TRBD1 for D (6 bases). Germline V gives CDR1 SGHDT, CDR2 YYEEEE. V shed 4 bases and J shed 1 base, with 13 bases lying between them. CDR3 size: 15 residues. The CDR3 spells CASSDTGGRTDTQYF. The DNA for the CDR3 is TGTGCCAGCAGCGATACTGGGGGCCGCACAGATACGCAGTATTTT.